This entry features one T cell receptor (beta chain) sequence. This clone appeared a few times. Its cognate antigen has yet to be identified. Base qualities are not recorded, but no much larger clone differs from it by a single base. The source of the sample is a study of technical replicates of blood from a few donors (dated by TCRdb to the late 2010s). Library method: the immunoSEQ multiplex PCR assay. In its TCRdb copy, this immuneACCESS table keeps in-frame sequences only and misses some clones. Where compared with another copy, unresolved V genes explain less than half of these, and the others have no known cause. Recorded for this sample are about 58,000 clones; around 92% of them occurred a single time. The ten largest account for about 3.9% of the sample. Trimmed from V: 4 bases; trimmed from J: 4 bases; junction bases lacking a gene match: 6. The germline V gene (reference sequence) specifies SGHNT as CDR1 and YYREEE as CDR2. Including cysteine and phenylalanine, the CDR3 has 14 amino acids. The retained sequence is limited to the CDR3, 42 bases, with the frame set at the first base.

The chain was built from TRBV5-4 and TRBJ1-1, and 8 junction bases match TRBD1. The origin of this receptor is a human donor in good health. Some clones in this sample may be carry-over from other donors' samples. Source material: PBMCs. In nucleotides, the sequence is TGTGCCAGCAGCCCCAACAGGGGGAGCACTGAAGCTTTCTTT. Translated, this is CASSPNRGSTEAFF. With the rest looked up from the reference TRBV5-4 and TRBJ1-1 genes rather than sequenced, the full variable domain is ETGVTQSPTHLIKTRGQQVTLRCSSQSGHNTVSWYQQALGQGPQFIFQYYREEENGRGNFPPRFSGLQFPNYSSELNVNALELDDSALYLCASSPNRGSTEAFFGQGTRLTVV.